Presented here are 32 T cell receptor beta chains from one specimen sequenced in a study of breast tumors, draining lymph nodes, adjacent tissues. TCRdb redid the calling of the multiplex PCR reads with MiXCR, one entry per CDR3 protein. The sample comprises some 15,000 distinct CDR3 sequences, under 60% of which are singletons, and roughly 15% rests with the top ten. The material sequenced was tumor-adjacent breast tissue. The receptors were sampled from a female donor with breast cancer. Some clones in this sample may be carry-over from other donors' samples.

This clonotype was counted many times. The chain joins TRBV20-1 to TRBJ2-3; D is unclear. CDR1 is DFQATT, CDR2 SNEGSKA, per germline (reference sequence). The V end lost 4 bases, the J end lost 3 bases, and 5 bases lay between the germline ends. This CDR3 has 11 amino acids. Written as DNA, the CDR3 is TGCAGTGCTAAGAGGACAGATACGCAGTATTTT. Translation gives CSAKRTDTQYF.

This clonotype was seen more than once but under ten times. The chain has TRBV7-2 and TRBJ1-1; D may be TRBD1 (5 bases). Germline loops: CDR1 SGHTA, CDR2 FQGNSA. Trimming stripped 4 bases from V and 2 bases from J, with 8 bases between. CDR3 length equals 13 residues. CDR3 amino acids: CASSSGSNTEAFF. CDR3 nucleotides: TGTGCCAGCAGCTCAGGGTCTAACACTGAAGCTTTCTTT.

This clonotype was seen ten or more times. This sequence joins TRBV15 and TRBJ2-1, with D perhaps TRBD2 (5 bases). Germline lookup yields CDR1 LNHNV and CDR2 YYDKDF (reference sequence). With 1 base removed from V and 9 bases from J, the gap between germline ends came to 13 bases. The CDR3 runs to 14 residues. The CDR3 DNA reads TGTGCCACCAGCAGAGGGGCAGGAGGTGGTGAGCAGTTCTTC. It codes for CATSRGAGGGEQFF.

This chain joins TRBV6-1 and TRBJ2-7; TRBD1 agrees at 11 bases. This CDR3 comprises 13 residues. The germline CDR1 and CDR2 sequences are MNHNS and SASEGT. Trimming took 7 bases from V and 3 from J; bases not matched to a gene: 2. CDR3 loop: CASKGTGGYEQYV. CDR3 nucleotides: TGTGCCAGCAAGGGGACAGGGGGCTACGAGCAGTACGTC.

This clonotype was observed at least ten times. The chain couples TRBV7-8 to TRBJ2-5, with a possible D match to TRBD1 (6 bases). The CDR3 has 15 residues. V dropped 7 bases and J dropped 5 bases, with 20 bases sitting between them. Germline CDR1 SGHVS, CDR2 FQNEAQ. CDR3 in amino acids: CASIPGRGRGETQYF. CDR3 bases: TGTGCCAGCATTCCCGGCAGGGGCCGCGGGGAGACCCAGTACTTC.

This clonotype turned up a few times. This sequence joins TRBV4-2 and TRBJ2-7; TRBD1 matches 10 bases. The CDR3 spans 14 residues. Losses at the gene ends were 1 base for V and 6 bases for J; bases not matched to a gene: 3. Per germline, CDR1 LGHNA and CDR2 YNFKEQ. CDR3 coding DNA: TGTGCCAGCAGCCAAGGACAGGGGGCGGGCGAGCAGTACTTC. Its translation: CASSQGQGAGEQYF.

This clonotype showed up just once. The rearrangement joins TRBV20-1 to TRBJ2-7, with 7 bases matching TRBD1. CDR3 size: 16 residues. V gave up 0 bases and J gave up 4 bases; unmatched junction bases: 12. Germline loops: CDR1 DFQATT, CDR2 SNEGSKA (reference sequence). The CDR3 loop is CSARDQGDRRQYEQYF. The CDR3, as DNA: TGCAGTGCTAGAGATCAAGGGGACAGACGTCAGTACGAGCAGTACTTC.

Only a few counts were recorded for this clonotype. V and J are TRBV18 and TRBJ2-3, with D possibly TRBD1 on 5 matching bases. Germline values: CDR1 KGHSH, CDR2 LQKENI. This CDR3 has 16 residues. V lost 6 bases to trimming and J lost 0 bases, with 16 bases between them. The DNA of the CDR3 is TGTGCCAGCTCGTCCAGGGCGGACCATAGCACAGATACGCAGTATTTT. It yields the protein CASSSRADHSTDTQYF.

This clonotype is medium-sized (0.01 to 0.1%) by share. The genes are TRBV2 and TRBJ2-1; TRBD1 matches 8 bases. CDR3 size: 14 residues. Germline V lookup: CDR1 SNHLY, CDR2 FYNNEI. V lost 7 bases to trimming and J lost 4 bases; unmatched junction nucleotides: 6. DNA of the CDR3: TGTGCCAGCACCCCCGACAGGGGTTACAATGAGCAGTTCTTC. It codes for CASTPDRGYNEQFF.

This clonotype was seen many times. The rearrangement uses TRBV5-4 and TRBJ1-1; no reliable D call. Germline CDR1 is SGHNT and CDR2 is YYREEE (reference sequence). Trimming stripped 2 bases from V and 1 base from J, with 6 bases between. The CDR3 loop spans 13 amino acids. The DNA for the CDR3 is TGTGCCAGCAGCTTACTCGGGAACACTGAAGCTTTCTTT. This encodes CASSLLGNTEAFF.

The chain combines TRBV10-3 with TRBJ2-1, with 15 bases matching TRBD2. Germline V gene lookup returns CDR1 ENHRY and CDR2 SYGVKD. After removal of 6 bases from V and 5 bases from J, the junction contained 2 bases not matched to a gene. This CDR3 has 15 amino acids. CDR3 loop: CAISGTSGRNNEQFF. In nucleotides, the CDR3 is TGTGCCATCAGCGGGACTAGCGGGAGGAACAATGAGCAGTTCTTC.

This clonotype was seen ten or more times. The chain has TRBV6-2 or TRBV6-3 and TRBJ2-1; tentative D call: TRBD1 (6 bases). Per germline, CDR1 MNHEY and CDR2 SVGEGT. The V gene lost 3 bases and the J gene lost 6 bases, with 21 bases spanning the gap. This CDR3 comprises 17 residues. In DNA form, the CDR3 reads TGTGCCAGCAGTTATACCCCAACAGGGCGATGGGGCAATGAGCAGTTCTTC. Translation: CASSYTPTGRWGNEQFF.

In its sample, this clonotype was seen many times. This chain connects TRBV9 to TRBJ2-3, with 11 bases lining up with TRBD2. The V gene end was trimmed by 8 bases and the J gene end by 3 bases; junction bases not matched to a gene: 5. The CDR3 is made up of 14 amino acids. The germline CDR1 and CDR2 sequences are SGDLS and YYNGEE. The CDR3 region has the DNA TGTGCCAGGGGGACTAGCGGTTTAACAGATACGCAGTATTTT. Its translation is CARGTSGLTDTQYF.

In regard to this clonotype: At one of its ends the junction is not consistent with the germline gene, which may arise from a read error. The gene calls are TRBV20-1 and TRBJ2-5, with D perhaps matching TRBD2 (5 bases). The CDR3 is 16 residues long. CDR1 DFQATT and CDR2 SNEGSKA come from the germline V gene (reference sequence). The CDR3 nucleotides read TGCAGTGCTGGAGATGGCCGGGAATTGACGCAAGAGACCCGGTACTTC. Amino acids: CSAGDGRELTQETRYF.

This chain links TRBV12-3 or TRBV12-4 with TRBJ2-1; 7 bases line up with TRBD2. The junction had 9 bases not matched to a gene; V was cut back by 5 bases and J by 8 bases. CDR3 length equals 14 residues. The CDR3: CASSGERGRHEQFF. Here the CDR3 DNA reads TGTGCCAGCAGTGGGGAGCGGGGCAGACATGAGCAGTTCTTC.

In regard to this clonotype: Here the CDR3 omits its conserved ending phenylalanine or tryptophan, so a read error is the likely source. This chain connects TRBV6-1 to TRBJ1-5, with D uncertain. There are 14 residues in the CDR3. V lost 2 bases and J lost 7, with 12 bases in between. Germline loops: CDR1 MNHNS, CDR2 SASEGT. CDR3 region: CASSEHWTYQPQHL. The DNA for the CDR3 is TGTGCCAGCAGTGAACATTGGACGTACCAGCCCCAGCATCTT.

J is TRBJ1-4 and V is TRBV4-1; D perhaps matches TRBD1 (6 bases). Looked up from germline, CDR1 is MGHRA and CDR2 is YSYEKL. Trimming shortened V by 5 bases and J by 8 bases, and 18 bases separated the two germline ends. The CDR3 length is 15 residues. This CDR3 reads CASSFSDSQWEKLFF. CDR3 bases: TGCGCCAGCAGCTTTTCGGACAGCCAATGGGAAAAACTGTTTTTT.

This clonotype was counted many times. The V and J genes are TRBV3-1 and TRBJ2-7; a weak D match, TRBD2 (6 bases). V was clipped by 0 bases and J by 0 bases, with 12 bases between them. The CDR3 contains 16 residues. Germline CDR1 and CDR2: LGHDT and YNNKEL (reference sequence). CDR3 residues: CASSQDGGISSYEQYF. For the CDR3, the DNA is TGTGCCAGCAGCCAAGATGGCGGGATTAGCTCCTACGAGCAGTACTTC.

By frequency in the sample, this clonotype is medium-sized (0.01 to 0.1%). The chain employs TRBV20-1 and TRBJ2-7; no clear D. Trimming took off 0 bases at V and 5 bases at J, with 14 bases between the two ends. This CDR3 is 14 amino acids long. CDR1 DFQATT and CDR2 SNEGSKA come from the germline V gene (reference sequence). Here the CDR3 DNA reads TGCAGTGCTAGAGAGGGCGGCAGTTCCCACGAGCAGTACTTC. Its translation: CSAREGGSSHEQYF.

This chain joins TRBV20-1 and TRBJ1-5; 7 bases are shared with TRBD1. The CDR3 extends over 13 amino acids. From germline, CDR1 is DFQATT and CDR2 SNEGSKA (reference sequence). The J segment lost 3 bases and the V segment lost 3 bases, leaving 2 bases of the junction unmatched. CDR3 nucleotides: TGCAGTGCTAGCCAGGGGGACAATCAGCCCCAGCATTTT. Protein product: CSASQGDNQPQHF.

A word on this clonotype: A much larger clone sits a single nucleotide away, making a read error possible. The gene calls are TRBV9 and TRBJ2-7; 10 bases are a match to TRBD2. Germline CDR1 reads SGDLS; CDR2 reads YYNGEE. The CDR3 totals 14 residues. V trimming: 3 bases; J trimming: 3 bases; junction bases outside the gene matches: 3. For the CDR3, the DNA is TGTGCCAGCAGCGGTGGGACTAGCGACTACGAGCAGTACTTC. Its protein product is CASSGGTSDYEQYF.

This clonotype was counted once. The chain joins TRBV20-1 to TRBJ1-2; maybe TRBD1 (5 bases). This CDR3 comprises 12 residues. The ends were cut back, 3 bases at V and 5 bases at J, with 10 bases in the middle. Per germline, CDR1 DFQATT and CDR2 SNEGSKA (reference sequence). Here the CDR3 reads CSARGRLYGYTF. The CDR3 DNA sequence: TGCAGTGCTAGGGGACGGCTATATGGCTACACCTTC.

This chain's CDR3 is CASSFLEYEQYF. The CDR3 coding sequence is TGTGCCAGCAGCTTCCTCGAATACGAGCAGTACTTC. J is TRBJ2-7 and V is TRBV11-3; D is uncertain. V was clipped by 3 bases and J by 4 bases, with 7 bases between them. The CDR3 sequence is 12 residues long. Germline V gene data show CDR1 as SGHNT and CDR2 as YENEEA.

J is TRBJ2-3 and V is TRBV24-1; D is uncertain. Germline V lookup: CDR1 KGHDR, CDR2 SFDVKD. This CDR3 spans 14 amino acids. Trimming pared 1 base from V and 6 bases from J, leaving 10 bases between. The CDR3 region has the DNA TGTGCCACCAGTGATTTAAGTGGGTGGGATACGCAGTATTTT. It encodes CATSDLSGWDTQYF.

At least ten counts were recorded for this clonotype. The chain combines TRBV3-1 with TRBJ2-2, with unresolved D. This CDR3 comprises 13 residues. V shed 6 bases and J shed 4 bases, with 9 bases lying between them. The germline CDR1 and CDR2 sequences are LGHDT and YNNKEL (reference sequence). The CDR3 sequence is CASRWRGTGELFF. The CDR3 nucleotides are TGTGCCAGCAGATGGAGAGGCACCGGGGAGCTGTTTTTT.

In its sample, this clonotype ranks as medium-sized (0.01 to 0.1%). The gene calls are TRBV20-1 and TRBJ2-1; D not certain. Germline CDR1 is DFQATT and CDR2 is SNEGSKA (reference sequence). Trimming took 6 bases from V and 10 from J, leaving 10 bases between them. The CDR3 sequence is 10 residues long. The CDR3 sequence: CSAPRREQFF. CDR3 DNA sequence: TGCAGTGCCCCGCGGCGCGAGCAGTTCTTC.

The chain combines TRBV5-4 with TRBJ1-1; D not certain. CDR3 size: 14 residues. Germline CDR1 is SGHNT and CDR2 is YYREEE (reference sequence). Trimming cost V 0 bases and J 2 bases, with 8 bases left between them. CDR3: CASSLAGYNTEAFF. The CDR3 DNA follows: TGTGCCAGCAGCTTGGCTGGGTATAACACTGAAGCTTTCTTT.

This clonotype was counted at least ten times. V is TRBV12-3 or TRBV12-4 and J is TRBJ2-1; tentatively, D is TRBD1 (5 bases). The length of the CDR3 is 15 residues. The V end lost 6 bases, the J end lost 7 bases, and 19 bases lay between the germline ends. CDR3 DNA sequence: TGTGCCAGCAGATGGACATCCCTTAGGGAAAATGAGCAGTTCTTC. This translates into CASRWTSLRENEQFF.

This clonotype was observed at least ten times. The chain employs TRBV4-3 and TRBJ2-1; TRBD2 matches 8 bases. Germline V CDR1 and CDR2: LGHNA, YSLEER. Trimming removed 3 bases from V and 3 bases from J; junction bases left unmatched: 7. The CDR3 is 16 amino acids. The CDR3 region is CASSHAGGSHYNEQFF. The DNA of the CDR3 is TGCGCCAGCAGCCATGCGGGGGGATCTCACTACAATGAGCAGTTCTTC.

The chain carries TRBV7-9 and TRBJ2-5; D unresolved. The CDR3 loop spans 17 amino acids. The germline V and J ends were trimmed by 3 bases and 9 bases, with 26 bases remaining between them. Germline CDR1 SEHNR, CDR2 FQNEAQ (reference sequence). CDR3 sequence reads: CASSLAPRENDQDPQYF. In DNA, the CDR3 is TGTGCCAGCAGCTTGGCGCCGCGAGAAAATGACCAAGACCCCCAGTACTTC.

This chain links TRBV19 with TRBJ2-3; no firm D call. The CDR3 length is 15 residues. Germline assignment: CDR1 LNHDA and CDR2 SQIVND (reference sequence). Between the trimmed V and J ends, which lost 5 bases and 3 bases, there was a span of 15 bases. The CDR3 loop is CASSLLGGLTDTQYF. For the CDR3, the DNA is TGTGCCAGTAGTCTTCTCGGCGGTTTAACAGATACGCAGTATTTT.

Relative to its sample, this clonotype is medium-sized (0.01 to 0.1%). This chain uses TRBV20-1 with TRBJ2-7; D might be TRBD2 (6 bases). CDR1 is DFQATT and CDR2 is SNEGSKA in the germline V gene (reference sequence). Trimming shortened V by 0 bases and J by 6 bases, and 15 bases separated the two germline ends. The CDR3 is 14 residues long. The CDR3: CSARDWRGPGEQYF. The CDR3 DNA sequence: TGCAGTGCTAGAGATTGGCGGGGACCTGGCGAGCAGTACTTC.